The rows below give T cell receptor beta chains drawn from one sample of a study of T cells after posttransplantation cyclophosphamide. TCRdb keeps only in-frame clones here, not all; method: immunoSEQ multiplex PCR. The sample contains 30,000 to 40,000 clones, none of them singletons. The source material was PBMCs. These TCRs come from a man in his fifties in good health, CMV-negative, and a related stem cell transplant donor. CDR3s include the opening cysteine and the closing phenylalanine or tryptophan. The D gene is left open where the match is weak. Rows may omit the clone size; those that give it use once, few, many or a size class.

size	D	V	J	DNA	CDR3
many	TRBD2	TRBV29-1	TRBJ2-1	TGCAGCGTTGCCCCGACTAGCGGGAGGATCAATGAGCAGTTCTTC	CSVAPTSGRINEQFF
many	-	TRBV11-2	TRBJ2-7	TGTGCCAGCAGCTTTCCCCCGGTTACCTACGAGCAGTACTTC	CASSFPPVTYEQYF
many	-	TRBV4-1	TRBJ2-5	TGCGCCAGCAGCCAAGCGGGTCCAGAGACCCAGTACTTC	CASSQAGPETQYF
many	TRBD1	TRBV6-6	TRBJ2-7	TGTGCCAGCAGTAAGGACAGGGGACAGGCCTACGAGCAGTACTTC	CASSKDRGQAYEQYF
many	-	TRBV10-3	TRBJ2-1	TGTGCCATCATCAGAGATCTAGGTTACAATGAGCAGTTCTTC	CAIIRDLGYNEQFF
-	TRBD2	TRBV2	TRBJ2-1	TGTGCCAGCGGGACTACCTACAATGAGCAGTTCTTC	CASGTTYNEQFF
many	TRBD1	TRBV4-1	TRBJ2-4	TGCGCCAGCAGCCAAGTACAGGGGACGACCAAAAACATTCAGTACTTC	CASSQVQGTTKNIQYF
many	-	TRBV6-5	TRBJ1-5	TGTGCCAGCAGTTACTCCCGGGGGGGAAAAAATCAGCCCCAGCATTTT	CASSYSRGGKNQPQHF
many	-	TRBV7-8	TRBJ1-1	TGTGCCAGCAGCCGTCAGGGGAACACTGAAGCTTTCTTT	CASSRQGNTEAFF
many	TRBD2	TRBV27	TRBJ2-7	TGTGCCAGCAGTTCCTCGACTAGCGGGAGAGTTTACGAGCAGTACTTC	CASSSSTSGRVYEQYF
few	-	TRBV14	TRBJ2-7	TGTGCCAGCAGCCCGGGACTTCTCTCCGAGCAGTACTTC	CASSPGLLSEQYF
many	-	TRBV19	TRBJ1-3	TGTGCCATCGGGGGTAGGTTCGACTCTGGAAACACCATATATTTT	CAIGGRFDSGNTIYF
many	-	TRBV14	TRBJ2-4	TGTGCCAGCAGGAAGGGGCCCCGGAACATTCAGTACTTC	CASRKGPRNIQYF
many	TRBD2	TRBV7-3	TRBJ2-5	TGTGCCAGCAGCTCTAGCGGGATTGAAGAGACCCAGTACTTC	CASSSSGIEETQYF
many	TRBD2	TRBV10-2	TRBJ2-3	TGCGCCAGCAGGAGTCTAGGACTAGCGGGGATAGGCGATACGCAGTATTTT	CASRSLGLAGIGDTQYF
many	TRBD2	TRBV6-6	TRBJ2-1	TGTGCCAGCAGTCACGGACTAGCGGGGTACAATGAGCAGTTCTTC	CASSHGLAGYNEQFF
many	-	TRBV5-1	TRBJ1-1	TGCGCCAGCAGATGGACCGGGAGGACTGAAGCTTTCTTT	CASRWTGRTEAFF
-	TRBD1	TRBV27	TRBJ2-2	TGTGCCAGCAGGATACCAGGGGGCCTGGACACCGGGGAGCTGTTTTTT	CASRIPGGLDTGELFF
many	TRBD2	TRBV18	TRBJ2-1	TGTGCCAGCTCACCACCTAGCGGGAGGAACAATGAGCAGTTCTTC	CASSPPSGRNNEQFF
many	-	TRBV2	TRBJ2-1	TGTGCCAGCAATAATGAGGTAAATTACAATGAGCAGTTCTTC	CASNNEVNYNEQFF
few	TRBD1	TRBV14	TRBJ1-2	TGTGCCAGCAGCCAGACAGGGGGCTCCTATGGCTACACCTTC	CASSQTGGSYGYTF
many	-	TRBV11-2	TRBJ2-7	TGTGCCAGCAGCTTTCTTCACACCTACGAGCAGTACTTC	CASSFLHTYEQYF
many	-	TRBV5-6	TRBJ1-6	TGTGCCAGCAGCCTGAGGGCCCTTAGTTCACCCCTCCACTTT	CASSLRALSSPLHF
many	-	TRBV2	TRBJ2-5	TGTGCCAGCAGTCAGGGGTTAGAGACCCAGTACTTC	CASSQGLETQYF
many	TRBD2	TRBV10-3	TRBJ2-7	TGTGCCATCAGTGAGAATGGGGCTAGCGGGGGGAACTACGAGCAGTACTTC	CAISENGASGGNYEQYF
-	TRBD2	TRBV5-1	TRBJ2-5	TGCGCCAGCAGCTTGGGTAGCGGGACAAAAGAGACCCAGTACTTC	CASSLGSGTKETQYF
many	-	TRBV9	TRBJ2-1	TGTGCCAGCAGCGTAGTCGGAGGGAGCAATGAGCAGTTCTTC	CASSVVGGSNEQFF
few	TRBD1	TRBV27	TRBJ1-6	TGTGCCAGCAGTTTGGACAGGGGGTGGGTCTATAATTCACCCCTCCACTTT	CASSLDRGWVYNSPLHF
many	-	TRBV29-1	TRBJ1-1	TGCAGCGTTGATAGGGGAAAAAGAAACACTGAAGCTTTCTTT	CSVDRGKRNTEAFF
few	TRBD2	TRBV7-3	TRBJ2-3	TGTGCCAGCAGCTTGCAGGCGGGAGACTCAGATACGCAGTATTTT	CASSLQAGDSDTQYF
many	-	TRBV7-2	TRBJ1-4	TGTGCCAGCAGCTTAGTCGCCAGGGGCGGGGAAAAACTGTTTTTT	CASSLVARGGEKLFF
many	TRBD1	TRBV18	TRBJ1-2	TGTGCCAGCTCACCCCAGGTAGCAGGGGGACCTAACTATGGCTACACCTTC	CASSPQVAGGPNYGYTF
many	-	TRBV5-1	TRBJ1-6	TGCGCCAGCAGCTTGGCTCCGGGGATGAATAATTCACCCCTCCACTTT	CASSLAPGMNNSPLHF
few	TRBD2	TRBV9	TRBJ2-1	TGTGCCAGCAGCTCAGCGGGAGCATCGTACAATGAGCAGTTCTTC	CASSSAGASYNEQFF
many	-	TRBV10-3	TRBJ2-1	TGTGCCATCAGCCTCCAGGATTACAATGAGCAGTTCTTC	CAISLQDYNEQFF
many	TRBD1	TRBV7-9	TRBJ1-2	TGTGCCAGCAGCCGAGGAGGGACAGTCTATGGCTACACCTTC	CASSRGGTVYGYTF
many	-	TRBV5-4	TRBJ1-1	TGTGCCAGCAGGGGGGGGCTGAACACTGAAGCTTTCTTT	CASRGGLNTEAFF
many	-	TRBV5-1	TRBJ1-1	TGCGCCAGCAGCTTGGGGCAGGGGATCGGAGGTGACACTGAAGCTTTCTTT	CASSLGQGIGGDTEAFF
-	-	TRBV9	TRBJ1-1	TGTGCCAGCAGCCCAGGGTGGGGGGGCTCTGAAGCTTTCTTT	CASSPGWGGSEAFF
many	TRBD1	TRBV18	TRBJ2-7	TGTGCCAGCTCCCCAGGGACAGGGAGCTACGAGCAGTACTTC	CASSPGTGSYEQYF
-	TRBD2	TRBV7-9	TRBJ2-3	TGCGCCAGCAGCGCCGGACTAGCGGCCACAGATACGCAGTATTTT	CASSAGLAATDTQYF
many	-	TRBV7-9	TRBJ1-6	TGTGCCAGCAGCTCGACAGCCGATAATTCACCCCTCCACTTT	CASSSTADNSPLHF
many	-	TRBV2	TRBJ2-7	TGTGCCAGCAGTGACCAGGGTGGTTCCTACGAGCAGTACTTC	CASSDQGGSYEQYF
many	TRBD1	TRBV27	TRBJ2-4	TGTGCCAGCAGTTTGAACAGGGGCCTCAAAAACATTCAGTACTTC	CASSLNRGLKNIQYF